One sample yielded the 21 T cell receptor beta chains listed below, sequenced in a study of cytomegalovirus exposure and HLA in healthy donors. The PCR had 60 Vbeta and 13 Jbeta primers. Measured with immunoSEQ multiplex PCR; TCRdb has only the in-frame clones, and not every one. The repertoire holds 250,000 to 350,000 clones, with around 90% as singletons. Sequences were obtained from PBMCs. These receptors all stem from a woman younger than 35 in good health and CMV-seronegative.

The CDR3 loop reads CAWSVGSGTEAFF. DNA of the CDR3: TGTGCCTGGAGTGTGGGATCGGGGACTGAAGCTTTCTTT. The chain combines TRBV30 with TRBJ1-1, with unresolved D. The germline V gene encodes CDR1 GTSNPN and CDR2 SVGIG (reference sequence). The CDR3 is 13 residues long. With 0 bases removed from V and 5 bases from J, the gap between germline ends came to 10 bases. The full variable domain, with the rest looked up from reference TRBV30 and TRBJ1-1, is SQTIHQWPATLVQPVGSPLSLECTVEGTSNPNLYWYRQAAGRGLQLLFYSVGIGQISSEVPQNLSASRPQDRQFILSSKKLLLSDSGFYLCAWSVGSGTEAFFGQGTRLTVV.

The chain uses TRBV14 and TRBJ2-5, with 10 bases that match TRBD2. Germline CDR1 reads SGHDN; CDR2 reads FVKESK. V lost 0 bases and J lost 7; bases outside the gene matches: 8. The CDR3 covers 16 residues. CDR3 protein: CASSQEILAGPGTQYF. The DNA for the CDR3 is TGTGCCAGCAGCCAAGAAATACTAGCGGGGCCGGGGACCCAGTACTTC.

The rearrangement joins TRBV18 to TRBJ2-7; 9 positions agree with TRBD2. From germline, CDR1 is KGHSH and CDR2 LQKENI. The CDR3 runs 17 residues. The junction had 11 bases not matched to a gene; V was cut back by 2 bases and J by 3 bases. CDR3 sequence reads: CASSPFKASGGFYEQYF. As DNA, the CDR3 is TGTGCCAGCTCACCATTCAAAGCCAGCGGGGGGTTCTACGAGCAGTACTTC. The variable domain in full, with the rest retrieved from reference TRBV18 and TRBJ2-7, is NAGVMQNPRHLVRRRGQEARLRCSPMKGHSHVYWYRQLPEEGLKFMVYLQKENIIDESGMPKERFSAEFPKEGPSILRIQQVVRGDSAAYFCASSPFKASGGFYEQYFGPGTRLTVT.

This chain links TRBV7-8 with TRBJ1-1, with D unresolved. CDR1 and CDR2 (germline): SGHVS, FQNEAQ. V lost 3 bases, J lost 3 bases, and 8 bases lay in between. The CDR3 runs to 13 residues. The DNA of the CDR3 is TGTGCCAGCAGCTTCGACACCTACACTGAAGCTTTCTTT. It yields the protein CASSFDTYTEAFF.

This chain uses TRBV10-2 with TRBJ2-1, with TRBD2 identical over 11 bases. V shed 7 bases, J shed 4 bases, and the junction held 6 bases outside the gene matches. CDR1 is WSHSY and CDR2 is SAAADI in the germline V gene. There are 15 residues in the CDR3. The DNA for the CDR3 is TGCGCCAGCATGACTAGCGGGACGAATTACAATGAGCAGTTCTTC. Translation: CASMTSGTNYNEQFF.

V gene TRBV27 combines with J gene TRBJ1-4; D gene unclear. The length of the CDR3 is 17 residues. Germline CDR1 reads MNHEY; CDR2 reads SMNVEV (reference sequence). Trimming removed 6 bases from V and 2 bases from J, with 19 bases in between. The CDR3 loop is CASSRRVSGVTNEKLFF. The CDR3 DNA sequence: TGTGCCAGCAGCCGTAGGGTTAGCGGTGTGACTAATGAAAAACTGTTTTTT.

The chain joins TRBV9 to TRBJ2-5; no reliable D call. CDR3 size: 13 residues. CDR1 and CDR2 from the germline V gene are SGDLS and YYNGEE. Trimming left V 4 bases short and J 4 bases short, with 11 bases between. CDR3 DNA: TGTGCCAGCAGCCCAGTAGGCGGAGAGACCCAGTACTTC. Encoded protein: CASSPVGGETQYF.

V gene TRBV5-6 combines with J gene TRBJ2-1; 10 bases line up with TRBD1. This CDR3 spans 14 amino acids. Losses at the gene ends were 4 bases for V and 7 bases for J; bases not matched to a gene: 5. CDR1 and CDR2 from the germline V gene are SGHDT and YYEEEE. CDR3 sequence: CASSPGTGVNEQFF. The CDR3 DNA reads TGTGCCAGCAGCCCAGGGACAGGGGTAAATGAGCAGTTCTTC.

This chain connects TRBV2 to TRBJ2-7; 8 nucleotides match TRBD2. The CDR3 loop spans 16 amino acids. J was trimmed by 0 bases and V by 7 bases; bases with no gene match: 11. Germline lookup yields CDR1 SNHLY and CDR2 FYNNEI. CDR3 coding DNA: TGTGCCAGCAAAAGTAACGGGGGGGTCAGCTCCTACGAGCAGTACTTC. Translated: CASKSNGGVSSYEQYF.

The genes are TRBV11-2 and TRBJ1-1; 9 bases match TRBD1. The CDR3 is made up of 14 amino acids. Germline V gene sequence: CDR1 SGHAT, CDR2 FQNNGV. V shed 4 bases, J shed 5 bases, and the junction held 5 bases outside the gene matches. The CDR3, as DNA: TGTGCCAGCAGCTCACAGGGGGCGAATACTGAAGCTTTCTTT. Its protein product is CASSSQGANTEAFF.

The chain combines TRBV7-3 with TRBJ2-6, with TRBD1 matching over 7 bases. Trimming removed 4 bases from V and 2 bases from J; junction bases left unmatched: 8. Germline CDR1 is SGHTA and CDR2 is FQGTGA. The CDR3 consists of 17 residues. In nucleotides, the CDR3 is TGTGCCAGCAGCTCAAGACCGGGACAGCCTGGGGCCAACGTCCTGACTTTC. It translates to CASSSRPGQPGANVLTF.

The rearrangement links TRBV7-3 to TRBJ2-4; the D gene is possibly TRBD1 (5 bases). Germline V gene data show CDR1 as SGHTA and CDR2 as FQGTGA. CDR3 length: 14 residues. Trimming cost V 5 bases and J 4 bases, with 12 bases left between them. CDR3: CASSHGNRKNIQYF. Here the CDR3 DNA reads TGTGCCAGCAGCCATGGGAACAGGAAAAACATTCAGTACTTC.

The rearrangement links TRBV5-1 to TRBJ2-1; 7 bases are shared with TRBD2. The CDR3 is 14 residues long. V lost 6 bases, J lost 8 bases, and 11 bases stayed unmatched. Germline V lookup: CDR1 SGHRS, CDR2 YFSETQ. The CDR3 spells CASTRRGDSDEQFF. The CDR3 DNA reads as TGCGCCAGCACCCGCCGGGGGGATAGCGATGAGCAGTTCTTC.

This chain connects TRBV7-3 to TRBJ1-2, with 9 bases lining up with TRBD1. V lost 4 bases, J lost 4 bases, and 7 bases stayed unmatched. This CDR3 has 15 residues. Per germline, CDR1 SGHTA and CDR2 FQGTGA. The CDR3: CASSSTGGEGYGYTF. CDR3 sequence (DNA): TGTGCCAGCAGCTCAACAGGGGGCGAAGGCTATGGCTACACCTTC.

This rearrangement joins TRBV29-1 to TRBJ2-1; perhaps TRBD2 as D (6 bases). V shed 0 bases and J shed 15 bases, with 15 bases lying between them. The CDR3 sequence is 12 residues long. Germline CDR1 and CDR2: SQVTM and ANQGSEA. CDR3 loop: CSVEDLPGLPFF. For the CDR3, the DNA is TGCAGCGTTGAAGATCTCCCGGGACTGCCGTTCTTC.

The chain couples TRBV5-1 to TRBJ1-2; a weak D match, TRBD1 (5 bases). The germline CDR1 and CDR2 sequences are SGHRS and YFSETQ. V gave up 4 bases and J gave up 4 bases, with 8 bases separating them. The CDR3 is 12 residues long. CDR3 bases: TGCGCCAGCAGCCCGGGACTCTATGGCTACACCTTC. Residues: CASSPGLYGYTF.

The chain is built from TRBV7-9 and TRBJ2-3; 11 bases agree with TRBD2. Germline CDR1 reads SEHNR; CDR2 reads FQNEAQ (reference sequence). V shed 3 bases, J shed 1 base, and the junction held 3 bases outside the gene matches. The CDR3 extends over 16 amino acids. The CDR3 is CASSLGTSGGTDTQYF. The CDR3 DNA sequence: TGTGCCAGCAGCTTGGGGACTAGCGGCGGCACAGATACGCAGTATTTT.

The chain carries TRBV30 and TRBJ2-7; maybe TRBD2 (5 bases). CDR3 length: 11 amino acids. Trimming removed 5 bases at V and 2 bases at J, with 7 bases between. Germline-derived CDR1 and CDR2 are GTSNPN and SVGIG (reference sequence). CDR3 residues: CAWGGPYEQYF. The DNA for the CDR3 is TGTGCCTGGGGCGGGCCCTACGAGCAGTACTTC.

V gene TRBV30 combines with J gene TRBJ1-2; D call uncertain. The CDR3 spans 13 residues. Trimming shortened V by 4 bases and J by 10 bases, and 19 bases separated the two germline ends. CDR1 is GTSNPN, CDR2 SVGIG, per germline (reference sequence). DNA for the CDR3: TGTGCCTGGATGAATGCGGGTAGTTTCGTCTACACCTTC. The encoded protein is CAWMNAGSFVYTF.

This rearrangement joins TRBV5-5 to TRBJ2-7, with a weak D call TRBD1 (6 bases). The germline gives CDR1 SGHKS, CDR2 YYEKEE (reference sequence). This CDR3 is built from 15 residues. V lost 1 base and J 5 bases, leaving 16 bases between the germline ends. CDR3 sequence: CASSLTNRARDEQYF. The CDR3 coding sequence is TGTGCCAGCAGCTTGACAAACAGGGCTCGGGACGAGCAGTACTTC.

The chain employs TRBV27 and TRBJ2-1, with a tentative D call TRBD1 (5 bases). The CDR3 is 14 residues long. The germline gives CDR1 MNHEY, CDR2 SMNVEV (reference sequence). The V and J ends lost 5 bases and 11 bases respectively, with 19 bases between them. This chain's CDR3 is CASSPDGQGYKQFF. The CDR3 DNA reads as TGTGCCAGCAGTCCCGACGGACAAGGCTATAAGCAGTTCTTC.